The 9 T cell receptor beta chains in this list originate from one sample, sequenced in a study of CD8+CD57+ T cells in acquired aplastic anemia. CDR3 and TCR beta VDJ profiling relied on a genomic DNA template. Each CDR3 protein gets one entry after TCRdb re-called the reads with MiXCR. The sample carries under 250,000 distinct CDR3 sequences, around three fifths recorded once. Only patients with CD8+CD57+ cell expansion on flow cytometry were chosen for sequencing. Sequencing input: sorted CD4+, CD8+, or CD8+CD57+ T cells (not recorded which) from PBMCs. The receptor set was obtained from a human donor with aplastic anemia.

This rearrangement joins TRBV7-6 to TRBJ1-2; D remains ambiguous. The CDR3 contains 13 residues. V dropped 1 base and J dropped 7 bases, with 10 bases sitting between them. Per the germline V gene, CDR1 is SGHVS and CDR2 is FNYEAQ. This CDR3 is CASSLGGDRGYTF. The CDR3 DNA follows: TGTGCCAGCAGCTTAGGCGGGGATCGTGGCTACACCTTC.

J is TRBJ2-2 and V is TRBV19; 14 nucleotides agree with TRBD2. The CDR3 consists of 16 residues. V shed 4 bases and J 7 bases; nucleotides not matched to a gene: 5. CDR1 is LNHDA, CDR2 SQIVND, per germline (reference sequence). The CDR3 DNA reads as TGTGCCAGTAGTAAGACTAGCGGGGGGGCGTTCGGGGAGCTGTTTTTT. This codes for CASSKTSGGAFGELFF.

This chain joins TRBV25-1 and TRBJ2-1; 7 positions match TRBD1. V shed 2 bases and J 2 bases; nucleotides not matched to a gene: 3. This CDR3 spans 15 amino acids. Germline values: CDR1 MGHDK, CDR2 SYGVNS. CDR3 DNA: TGTGCCAGCAGTGAAACTCAGGGGGCCTACAATGAGCAGTTCTTC. Translating it yields CASSETQGAYNEQFF.

This clonotype was observed a few times. This rearrangement joins TRBV11-2 to TRBJ1-3; possible D gene TRBD1, 5 bases. The ends were cut back, 1 base at V and 4 bases at J, with 11 bases in the middle. Germline assignment: CDR1 SGHAT and CDR2 FQNNGV. The CDR3 has 15 residues. The CDR3 here is CASSLGPGEGNTIYF. DNA for the CDR3: TGTGCCAGCAGCTTAGGACCGGGGGAAGGAAACACCATATATTTT.

The chain joins TRBV2 to TRBJ2-5; weak D call: TRBD2 (6 bases). Trimming stripped 10 bases from V and 2 bases from J, with 17 bases between. Germline CDR1 and CDR2: SNHLY and FYNNEI. This CDR3 is 14 amino acids long. The CDR3 reads CATAPPGGQETQYF. CDR3 bases: TGTGCCACGGCCCCCCCCGGGGGACAAGAGACCCAGTACTTC.

V usage is TRBV2 and J usage is TRBJ1-5, with 9 bases that match TRBD1. V shed 8 bases, J shed 0 bases, and the junction held 14 bases outside the gene matches. The length of the CDR3 is 18 residues. Germline V gives CDR1 SNHLY, CDR2 FYNNEI. The CDR3 region has the DNA TGTGCCAGCGAACTGGACAGGGGTAGGATCCGTAGCAATCAGCCCCAGCATTTT. Protein: CASELDRGRIRSNQPQHF.

In its sample, this clonotype was seen once. The V gene is TRBV20-1, the J gene TRBJ2-1; TRBD2 aligns across 7 bases. This CDR3 contains 11 residues. Trimming at V came to 6 bases and at J to 12 bases, leaving 8 bases not matched to a gene. Germline-derived CDR1 and CDR2 are DFQATT and SNEGSKA (reference sequence). CDR3 protein: CSALMASGQFF. Written as DNA, the CDR3 is TGCAGTGCCCTGATGGCTAGCGGGCAGTTCTTC.

The chain combines TRBV9 with TRBJ1-4, with D perhaps TRBD1 (6 bases). V dropped 0 bases and J dropped 7 bases, with 10 bases sitting between them. The length of the CDR3 is 14 residues. CDR1 and CDR2 (germline): SGDLS, YYNGEE. CDR3 bases: TGTGCCAGCAGCGTAGGGGGGGCGCCTGAAAAACTGTTTTTT. It translates to CASSVGGAPEKLFF. Full variable domain (outside the CDR3, taken from reference TRBV9 and TRBJ1-4): DSGVTQTPKHLITATGQRVTLRCSPRSGDLSVYWYQQSLDQGLQFLIQYYNGEERAKGNILERFSAQQFPDLHSELNLSSLELGDSALYFCASSVGGAPEKLFFGSGTQLSVL.

The chain employs TRBV6-2 or TRBV6-3 and TRBJ1-1; D is possibly TRBD1 (6 bases). V was pared by 10 bases and J by 0 bases, with 21 bases between. Germline V gives CDR1 MNHEY, CDR2 SVGEGT. The CDR3 is made up of 16 amino acids. CDR3 region: CANRTPSQGVNTEAFF. Written as DNA, the CDR3 is TGTGCCAACAGGACCCCCTCACAGGGCGTGAACACTGAAGCTTTCTTT.